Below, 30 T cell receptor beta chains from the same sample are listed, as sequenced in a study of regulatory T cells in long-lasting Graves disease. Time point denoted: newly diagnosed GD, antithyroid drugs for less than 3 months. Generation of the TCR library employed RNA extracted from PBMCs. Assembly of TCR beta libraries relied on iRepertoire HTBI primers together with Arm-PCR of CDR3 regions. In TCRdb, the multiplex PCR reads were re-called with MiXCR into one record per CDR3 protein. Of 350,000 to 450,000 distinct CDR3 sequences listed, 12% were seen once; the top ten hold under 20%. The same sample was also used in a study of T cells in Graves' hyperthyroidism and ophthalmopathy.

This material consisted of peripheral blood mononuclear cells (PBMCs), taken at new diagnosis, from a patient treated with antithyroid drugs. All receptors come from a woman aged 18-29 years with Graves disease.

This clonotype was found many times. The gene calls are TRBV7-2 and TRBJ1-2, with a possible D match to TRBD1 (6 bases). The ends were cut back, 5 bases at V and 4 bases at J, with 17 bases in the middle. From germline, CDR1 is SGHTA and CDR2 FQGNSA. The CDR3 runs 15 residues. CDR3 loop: CASSPTALGAYGYTF. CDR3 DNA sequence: TGTGCCAGCAGCCCCACAGCCTTGGGGGCCTATGGCTACACCTTC.

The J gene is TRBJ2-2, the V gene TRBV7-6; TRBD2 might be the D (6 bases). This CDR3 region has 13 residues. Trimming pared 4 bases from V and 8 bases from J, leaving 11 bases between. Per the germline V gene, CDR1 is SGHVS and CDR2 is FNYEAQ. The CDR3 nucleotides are TGTGCCAGCAGCTCAACTCTAGCGGGGGAGCTGTTTTTT. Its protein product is CASSSTLAGELFF.

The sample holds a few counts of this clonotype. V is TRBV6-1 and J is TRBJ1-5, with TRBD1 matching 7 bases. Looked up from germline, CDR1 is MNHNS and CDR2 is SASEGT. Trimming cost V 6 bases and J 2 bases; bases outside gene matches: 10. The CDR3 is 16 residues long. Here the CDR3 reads CASSSLQGSGNQPQHF. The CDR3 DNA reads TGTGCCAGCAGCTCACTACAGGGGTCGGGCAATCAGCCCCAGCATTTT.

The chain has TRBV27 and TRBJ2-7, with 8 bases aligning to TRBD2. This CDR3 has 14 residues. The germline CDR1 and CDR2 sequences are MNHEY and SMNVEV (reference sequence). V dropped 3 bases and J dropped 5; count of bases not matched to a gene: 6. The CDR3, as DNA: TGTGCCAGCAGTTTTAGTGCGCGGGAGGACGAGCAGTACTTC. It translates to CASSFSAREDEQYF.

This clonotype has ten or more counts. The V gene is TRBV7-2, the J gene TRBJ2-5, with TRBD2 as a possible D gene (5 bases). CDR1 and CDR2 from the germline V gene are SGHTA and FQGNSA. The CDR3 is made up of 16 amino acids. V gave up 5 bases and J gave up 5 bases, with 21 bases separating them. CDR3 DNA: TGTGCCAGCAGCCCGGCCAGGACTCGGTTTTTGGAGACCCAGTACTTC. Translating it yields CASSPARTRFLETQYF.

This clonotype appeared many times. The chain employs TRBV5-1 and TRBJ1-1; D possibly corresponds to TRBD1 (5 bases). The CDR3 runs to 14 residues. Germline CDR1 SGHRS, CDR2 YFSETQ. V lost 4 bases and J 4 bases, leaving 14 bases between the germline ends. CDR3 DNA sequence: TGCGCCAGCAGCCCCAACGGGGGGAGCACTGAAGCTTTCTTT. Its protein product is CASSPNGGSTEAFF.

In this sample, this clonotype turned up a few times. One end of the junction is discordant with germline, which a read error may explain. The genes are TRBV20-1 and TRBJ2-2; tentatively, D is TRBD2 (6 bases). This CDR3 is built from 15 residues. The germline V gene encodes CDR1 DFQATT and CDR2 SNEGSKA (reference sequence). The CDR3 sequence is CSARKEYRDTGGLFF. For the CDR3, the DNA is TGCAGTGCTCGCAAGGAATATCGAGACACCGGGGGGCTGTTTTTT.

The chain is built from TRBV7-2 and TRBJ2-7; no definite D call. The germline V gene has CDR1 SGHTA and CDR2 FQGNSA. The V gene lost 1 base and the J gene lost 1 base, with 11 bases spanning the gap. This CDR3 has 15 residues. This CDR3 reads CASSLGSQTSYEQYF. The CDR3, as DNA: TGTGCCAGCAGCTTAGGCAGTCAGACGTCCTACGAGCAGTACTTC.

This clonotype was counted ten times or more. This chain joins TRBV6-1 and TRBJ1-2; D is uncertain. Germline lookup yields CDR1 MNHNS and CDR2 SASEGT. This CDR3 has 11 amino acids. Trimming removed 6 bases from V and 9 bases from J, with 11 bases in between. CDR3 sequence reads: CASSWVSSYTF. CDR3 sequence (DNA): TGTGCCAGCAGCTGGGTCTCGAGCTACACCTTC.

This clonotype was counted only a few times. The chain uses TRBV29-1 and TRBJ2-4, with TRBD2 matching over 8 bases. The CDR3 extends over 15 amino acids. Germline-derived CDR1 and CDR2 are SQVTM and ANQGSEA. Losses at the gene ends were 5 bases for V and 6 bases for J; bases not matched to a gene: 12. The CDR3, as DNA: TGCAGCGTTTCCGACGGACGGGGGGGCGGAAACATTCAGTACTTC. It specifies CSVSDGRGGGNIQYF.

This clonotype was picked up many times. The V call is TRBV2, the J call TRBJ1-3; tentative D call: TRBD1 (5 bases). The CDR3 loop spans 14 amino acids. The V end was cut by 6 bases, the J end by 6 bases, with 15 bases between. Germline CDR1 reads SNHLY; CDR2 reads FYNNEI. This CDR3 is CASRRWGRENTIYF. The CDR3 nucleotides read TGTGCCAGCAGGAGGTGGGGGAGGGAAAACACCATATATTTT.

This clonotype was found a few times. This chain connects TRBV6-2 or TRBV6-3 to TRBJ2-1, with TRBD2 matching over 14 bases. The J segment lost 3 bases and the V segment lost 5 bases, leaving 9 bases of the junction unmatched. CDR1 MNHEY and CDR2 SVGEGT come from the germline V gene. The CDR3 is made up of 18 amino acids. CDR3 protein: CASSMGLAGEYLYNEQFF. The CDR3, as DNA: TGTGCCAGCAGTATGGGACTAGCGGGAGAGTACCTCTACAATGAGCAGTTCTTC.

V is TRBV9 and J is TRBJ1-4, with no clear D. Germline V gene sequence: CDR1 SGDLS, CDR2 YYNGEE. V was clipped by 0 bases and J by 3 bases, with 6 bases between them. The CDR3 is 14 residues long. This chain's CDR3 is CASSVGGSNEKLFF. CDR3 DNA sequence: TGTGCCAGCAGCGTAGGAGGGTCTAATGAAAAACTGTTTTTT.

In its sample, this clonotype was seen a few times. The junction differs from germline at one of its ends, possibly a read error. In nucleotides, the CDR3 is TGTGCCGCTACCTCCGGGGCCAACATCCTGACTTTC. This sequence encodes CAATSGANILTF. The V call is TRBV24-1, the J call TRBJ2-6; possibly TRBD1 or TRBD2 for D (5 bases each). CDR3 size: 12 residues. Per the germline V gene, CDR1 is KGHDR and CDR2 is SFDVKD.

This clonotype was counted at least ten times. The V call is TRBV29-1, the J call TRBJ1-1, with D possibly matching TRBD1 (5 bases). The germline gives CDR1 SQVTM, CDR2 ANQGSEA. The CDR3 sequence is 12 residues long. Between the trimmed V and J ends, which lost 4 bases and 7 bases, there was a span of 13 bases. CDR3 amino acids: CSVAYRGLEAFF. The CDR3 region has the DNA TGCAGCGTTGCGTACCGGGGACTTGAAGCTTTCTTT.

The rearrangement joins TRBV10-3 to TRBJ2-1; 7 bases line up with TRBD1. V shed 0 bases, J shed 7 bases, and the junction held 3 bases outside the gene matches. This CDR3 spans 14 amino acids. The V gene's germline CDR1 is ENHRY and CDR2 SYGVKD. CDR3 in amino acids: CAISESRGLNEQFF. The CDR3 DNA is TGTGCCATCAGTGAGTCGAGGGGGCTAAATGAGCAGTTCTTC.

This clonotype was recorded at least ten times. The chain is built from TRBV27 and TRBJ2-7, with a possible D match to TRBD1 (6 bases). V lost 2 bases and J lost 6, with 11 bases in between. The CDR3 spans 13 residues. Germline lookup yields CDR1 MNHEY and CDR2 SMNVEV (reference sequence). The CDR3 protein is CASSLGGDFEQYF. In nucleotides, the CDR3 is TGTGCCAGCAGTTTAGGGGGCGATTTCGAGCAGTACTTC.

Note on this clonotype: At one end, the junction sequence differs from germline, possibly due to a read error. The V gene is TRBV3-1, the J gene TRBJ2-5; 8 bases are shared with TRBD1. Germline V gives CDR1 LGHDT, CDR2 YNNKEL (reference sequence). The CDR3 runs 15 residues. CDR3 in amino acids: CPSSPRTGPQETQYF. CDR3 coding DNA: TGTCCCAGCAGCCCACGGACAGGGCCCCAAGAGACCCAGTACTTC.

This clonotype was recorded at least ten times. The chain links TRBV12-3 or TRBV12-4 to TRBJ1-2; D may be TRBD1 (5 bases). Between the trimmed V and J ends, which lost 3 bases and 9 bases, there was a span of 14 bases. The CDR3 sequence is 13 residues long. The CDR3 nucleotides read TGTGCCAGCAGTTTGGGGACCGTCAACCGCTACACCTTC. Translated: CASSLGTVNRYTF.

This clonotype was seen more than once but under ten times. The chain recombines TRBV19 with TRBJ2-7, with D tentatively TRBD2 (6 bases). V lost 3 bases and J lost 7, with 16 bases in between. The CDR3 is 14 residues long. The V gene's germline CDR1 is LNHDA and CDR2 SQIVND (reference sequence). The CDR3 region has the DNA TGTGCCAGTAGTATGATAGCGGTTACGGGGGAGCAGTACTTC. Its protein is CASSMIAVTGEQYF.

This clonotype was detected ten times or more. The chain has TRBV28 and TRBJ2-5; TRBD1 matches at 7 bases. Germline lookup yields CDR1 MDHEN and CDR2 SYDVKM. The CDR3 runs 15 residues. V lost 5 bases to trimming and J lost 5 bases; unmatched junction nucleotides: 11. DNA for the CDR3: TGTGCCAGCAGTGGGGGAAGACAGGGAACGGAGACCCAGTACTTC. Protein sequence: CASSGGRQGTETQYF.

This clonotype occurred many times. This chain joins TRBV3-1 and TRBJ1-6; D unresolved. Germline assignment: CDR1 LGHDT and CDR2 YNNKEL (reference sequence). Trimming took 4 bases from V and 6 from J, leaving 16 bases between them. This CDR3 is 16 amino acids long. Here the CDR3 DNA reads TGTGCCAGCAGCCTTCGGGGTGGAGGGTTTAATTCACCCCTCCACTTT. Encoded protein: CASSLRGGGFNSPLHF.

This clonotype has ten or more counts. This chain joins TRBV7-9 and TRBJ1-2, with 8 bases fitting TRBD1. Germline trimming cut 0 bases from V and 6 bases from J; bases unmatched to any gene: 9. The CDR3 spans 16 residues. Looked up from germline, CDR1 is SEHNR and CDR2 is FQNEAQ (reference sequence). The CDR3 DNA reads TGTGCCAGCAGCTTAGCGGTTCTACAGGGGGTCGATGGCTACACCTTC. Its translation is CASSLAVLQGVDGYTF.

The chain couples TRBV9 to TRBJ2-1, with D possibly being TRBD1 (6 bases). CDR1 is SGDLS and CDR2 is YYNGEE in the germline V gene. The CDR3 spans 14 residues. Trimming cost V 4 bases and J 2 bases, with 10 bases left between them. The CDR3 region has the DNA TGTGCCAGCAGCCCCGGGGACACCTACAATGAGCAGTTCTTC. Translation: CASSPGDTYNEQFF.

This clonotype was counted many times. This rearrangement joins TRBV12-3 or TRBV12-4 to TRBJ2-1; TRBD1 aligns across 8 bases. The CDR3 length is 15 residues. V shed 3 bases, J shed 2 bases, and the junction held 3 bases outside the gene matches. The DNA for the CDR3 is TGTGCCAGCAGTTTGACAGGGGAAGCCTACAATGAGCAGTTCTTC. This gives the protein CASSLTGEAYNEQFF.

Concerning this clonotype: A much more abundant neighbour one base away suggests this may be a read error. In DNA, the CDR3 is TGTGCCGGCACCAGGACAGGGAGTAATTCACCCCTCCACTTT. This gives the protein CAGTRTGSNSPLHF. The genes are TRBV6-1 and TRBJ1-6; 8 nucleotides agree with TRBD1. CDR3 length: 14 amino acids. The germline gives CDR1 MNHNS, CDR2 SASEGT. V gave up 11 bases and J gave up 6 bases; unmatched junction bases: 9.

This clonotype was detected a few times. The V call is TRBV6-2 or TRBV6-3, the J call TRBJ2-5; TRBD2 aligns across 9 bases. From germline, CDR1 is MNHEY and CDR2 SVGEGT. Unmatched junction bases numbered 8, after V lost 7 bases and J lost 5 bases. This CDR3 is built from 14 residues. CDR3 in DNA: TGTGCCAGCACGAGGCGGGAGGGCCAGGAGACCCAGTACTTC. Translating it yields CASTRREGQETQYF.

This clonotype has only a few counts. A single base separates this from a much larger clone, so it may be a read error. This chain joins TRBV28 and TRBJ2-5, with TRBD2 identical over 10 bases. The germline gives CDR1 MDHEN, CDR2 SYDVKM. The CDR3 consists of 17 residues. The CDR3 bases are TGTGCCGGCAGTTTCTGGGCTAGCGGGGGTAAAGGGGTGACCCAGTACTTC. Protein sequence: CAGSFWASGGKGVTQYF. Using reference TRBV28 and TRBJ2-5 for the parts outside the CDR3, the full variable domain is DVKVTQSSRYLVKRTGEKVFLECVQDMDHENMFWYRQDPGLGLRLIYFSYDVKMKEKGDIPEGYSVSREKKERFSLILESASTNQTSMYLCAGSFWASGGKGVTQYFGPGTRLLVL.

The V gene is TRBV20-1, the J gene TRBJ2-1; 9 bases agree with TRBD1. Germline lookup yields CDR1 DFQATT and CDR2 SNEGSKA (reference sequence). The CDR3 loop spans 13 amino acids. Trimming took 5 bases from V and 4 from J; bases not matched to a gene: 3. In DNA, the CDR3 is TGCAGTGCTCCCGGGACAGGGTACAATGAGCAGTTCTTC. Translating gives CSAPGTGYNEQFF.

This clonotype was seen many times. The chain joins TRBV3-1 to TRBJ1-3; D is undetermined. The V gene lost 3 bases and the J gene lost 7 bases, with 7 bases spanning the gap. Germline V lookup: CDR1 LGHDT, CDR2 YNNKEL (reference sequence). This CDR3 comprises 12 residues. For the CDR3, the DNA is TGTGCCAGCAGCCACCGAAGGAACACCATATATTTT. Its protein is CASSHRRNTIYF.